This T cell receptor (beta chain) was captured by sequencing in a study of blood T cell repertoires in COVID-19. Generated by immunoSEQ multiplex PCR, the TCRdb table keeps only in-frame clones and is missing some. The sample yields 200,000 to 300,000 clones, approximately 85% seen once. The TCR comes from a woman in her fifties or sixties who had recovered from COVID-19. The sample comprised PBMCs or T cells enriched from blood (not recorded which).

CDR3: CASSIRTSGSLSSYEQYF. The CDR3 DNA follows: TGTGCCAGCAGTATCCGGACTAGCGGGAGCCTCAGCTCCTACGAGCAGTACTTC. V is TRBV28 and J is TRBJ2-7, with 13 bases fitting TRBD2. Germline V gene data show CDR1 as MDHEN and CDR2 as SYDVKM. The J segment lost 0 bases and the V segment lost 5 bases, leaving 10 bases of the junction unmatched. The CDR3 sequence is 18 residues long. Together with reference TRBV28 and TRBJ2-7, the CDR3 gives the full variable domain: DVKVTQSSRYLVKRTGEKVFLECVQDMDHENMFWYRQDPGLGLRLIYFSYDVKMKEKGDIPEGYSVSREKKERFSLILESASTNQTSMYLCASSIRTSGSLSSYEQYFGPGTRLTVT.